A selection of T cell receptor beta chains follows, all from one sample in a study of low-dose radiotherapy and immunotherapy resistance in tumors. TCRdb redid the calling of the reads with MiXCR, one entry per CDR3 protein. The sample includes about 35,000 distinct CDR3 sequences, around 21% of them seen just once. This specimen was PBMCs, taken after low-dose radiotherapy plus immunotherapy. These receptors were collected from a female donor with ovarian cancer. Each CDR3 is given with its conserved first and last residue. The order of the fields is J gene, D gene, V gene, clone size, CDR3 protein, CDR3 DNA. A D gene is named only where the DNA matches it firmly. The size entry is marked missing in some rows and otherwise reads once, few, many or a size class.

TRBJ1-4 | - | TRBV6-5 | many | CASRPLLGREKLFF | TGTGCCAGCAGACCACTCCTAGGACGGGAAAAACTGTTTTTT
TRBJ1-2 | - | TRBV27 | - | CASRGDKANYGYTF | TGTGCCAGCAGGGGGGACAAAGCTAACTATGGCTACACCTTC
TRBJ2-2 | - | TRBV7-7 | many | CASSLVPGDPGELFF | TGTGCTAGCAGCTTAGTCCCCGGAGACCCCGGGGAGCTGTTTTTT
TRBJ2-1 | TRBD2 | TRBV28 | medium-sized | CASSFPTSGSSYNEQFF | TGTGCCAGCAGTTTCCCTACTAGCGGGAGCTCCTACAATGAGCAGTTCTTC
TRBJ2-1 | TRBD2 | TRBV11-2 | many | CASSLVSGVPYNEQFF | TGTGCCAGCAGCTTAGTAAGCGGGGTCCCCTACAATGAGCAGTTCTTC
TRBJ1-1 | TRBD1 | TRBV7-3 | many | CASSFDRGAAFF | TGTGCCAGCAGCTTCGACAGGGGGGCAGCTTTCTTT
TRBJ2-1 | - | TRBV6-5 | many | CASSYMNEQFF | TGTGCCAGCAGTTACATGAATGAGCAGTTCTTC
TRBJ2-7 | TRBD2 | TRBV19 | many | CASRRGTSGDYEQYF | TGTGCCAGTCGGCGGGGGACTAGCGGGGACTACGAGCAGTACTTC
TRBJ2-5 | TRBD2 | TRBV7-7 | many | CASSGGGETQYF | TGTGCTAGCAGTGGCGGGGGAGAGACCCAGTACTTC
TRBJ1-2 | - | TRBV5-1 | many | CASSHGTGILGGYTF | TGCGCCAGCAGCCATGGAACGGGGATCCTTGGAGGCTACACCTTC
TRBJ2-7 | TRBD2 | TRBV7-9 | many | CASSFVIAGGEQYF | TGTGCCAGCAGCTTTGTAATAGCGGGAGGCGAGCAGTACTTC
TRBJ2-7 | - | TRBV12-5 | many | CASGPPAAYEQYF | TGTGCTAGTGGTCCCCCCGCCGCCTACGAGCAGTACTTC
TRBJ2-7 | - | TRBV5-1 | - | CASSLGGPGNEQYF | TGCGCCAGCAGCTTGGGAGGTCCCGGAAACGAGCAGTACTTC
TRBJ2-7 | - | TRBV18 | many | CASSPGGSSYEQYF | TGTGCCAGCTCTCCCGGTGGGAGCTCCTACGAGCAGTACTTC
TRBJ1-1 | - | TRBV12-3/TRBV12-4 | - | CASTPRWNGEAFF | TGTGCCAGCACCCCGCGGTGGAACGGGGAAGCTTTCTTT
TRBJ2-3 | TRBD2 | TRBV7-8 | - | CASRLATDTQYF | TGTGCCTCGCGACTAGCCACAGATACGCAGTATTTT
TRBJ1-5 | - | TRBV12-3/TRBV12-4 | many | CASSTQGSNQPQHF | TGTGCCAGCAGTACCCAGGGGAGTAACCAGCCCCAGCATTTT
TRBJ2-3 | TRBD1 | TRBV29-1 | few | CSALGGTGGTDTQYF | TGCAGCGCCCTGGGCGGGACAGGAGGCACAGATACGCAGTATTTT
TRBJ2-3 | - | TRBV30 | many | CAWSQLAAKTDTQYF | TGTGCCTGGAGCCAACTAGCTGCTAAAACAGATACGCAGTATTTT
TRBJ2-1 | - | TRBV5-1 | once | CASRTSGGLNEQFF | TGCGCCAGCAGGACATCGGGGGGCCTCAATGAGCAGTTCTTC
TRBJ2-7 | TRBD1 | TRBV30 | many | CAWDSGQGATYEQYF | TGTGCCTGGGACTCCGGACAGGGGGCGACCTACGAGCAGTACTTC
TRBJ1-2 | - | TRBV30 | many | CAWSVGRLTGGYTF | TGTGCCTGGAGTGTAGGGAGGCTCACGGGCGGCTACACCTTC
TRBJ2-1 | - | TRBV5-6 | many | CASSLDARTGRDNEQFF | TGTGCCAGCAGTTTGGACGCTCGGACAGGGAGGGACAATGAGCAGTTCTTC
TRBJ2-3 | - | TRBV20-1 | many | CSARVHLSTDTQYF | TGCAGTGCTAGGGTCCACCTGAGCACAGATACGCAGTATTTT
TRBJ1-5 | - | TRBV18 | many | CASSPLEDQPQHF | TGTGCCAGCTCACCGTTGGAAGATCAGCCCCAGCATTTT
TRBJ2-7 | - | TRBV3-1 | many | CASSQVGGYEQYF | TGTGCCAGCAGCCAAGTCGGGGGCTACGAGCAGTACTTC
TRBJ1-5 | - | TRBV4-1 | many | CASSQDGTQNQPQHF | TGCGCCAGCAGCCAAGATGGGACTCAAAATCAGCCCCAGCATTTT
TRBJ2-2 | - | TRBV6-6 | many | CASSYSPGAGGELFF | TGTGCCAGCAGTTACTCCCCGGGAGCAGGCGGGGAGCTGTTTTTT
TRBJ2-3 | TRBD1 | TRBV29-1 | many | CSVVLQGATDTQYF | TGCAGCGTAGTCCTTCAGGGGGCCACAGATACGCAGTATTTT
TRBJ1-4 | - | TRBV6-2/TRBV6-3 | many | CASGQSNEKLFF | TGTGCCAGCGGCCAGAGTAATGAAAAACTGTTTTTT
TRBJ1-3 | TRBD1 | TRBV30 | many | CAWIQDRVSGNTIYF | TGTGCCTGGATTCAGGACAGGGTTTCTGGAAACACCATATATTTT
TRBJ2-1 | TRBD1 | TRBV10-1 | - | CASSPRGTGIYNEQFF | TGCGCCAGCAGTCCCAGGGGGACGGGGATCTACAATGAGCAGTTCTTC
TRBJ2-3 | - | TRBV5-1 | - | CASSRRPVDSTDTQYF | TGCGCCAGCAGTAGACGGCCAGTCGATAGCACAGATACGCAGTATTTT
TRBJ2-2 | TRBD1 | TRBV19 | many | CASRGDRVRTGELFF | TGTGCCAGCAGAGGGGACAGGGTACGCACCGGGGAGCTGTTTTTT
TRBJ2-7 | - | TRBV28 | - | CATNRSWGTAYEQYF | TGTGCCACCAACCGGAGCTGGGGAACGGCGTACGAGCAGTACTTC
TRBJ2-1 | - | TRBV20-1 | - | CSAPWRAYEQFF | TGCAGTGCCCCATGGAGGGCGTATGAGCAGTTCTTC
TRBJ2-3 | - | TRBV29-1 | many | CSVGGFRTQYF | TGCAGCGTGGGGGGCTTTCGTACGCAGTATTTT
TRBJ2-7 | TRBD1 | TRBV30 | many | CAWSGQGEHEQYF | TGTGCCTGGAGTGGGCAGGGGGAGCACGAGCAGTACTTC
TRBJ2-3 | - | TRBV24-1 | few | CATRKTAKGKNTQYF | TGTGCCACCAGGAAGACAGCGAAGGGAAAGAATACGCAGTATTTT
TRBJ2-1 | - | TRBV25-1 | - | CASSEAQVTGEQFF | TGTGCCAGCAGTGAGGCACAGGTTACCGGTGAGCAGTTCTTC
TRBJ2-1 | TRBD2 | TRBV9 | - | CASSMRGGGDEQFF | TGTGCCAGCAGCATGCGGGGGGGCGGGGATGAGCAGTTCTTC
TRBJ2-1 | TRBD2 | TRBV6-2/TRBV6-3 | many | CASSPGGSGSDEQFF | TGTGCCAGCAGTCCCGGAGGTAGCGGGAGCGATGAGCAGTTCTTC
TRBJ1-5 | TRBD1 | TRBV2 | once | CASSEATQGRNQPQHF | TGTGCCAGCAGTGAAGCGACACAGGGGAGGAATCAGCCCCAGCATTTT
TRBJ2-1 | - | TRBV5-4 | - | CASSLGQVSYNEQFF | TGTGCCAGCAGCTTGGGACAGGTGTCCTACAATGAGCAGTTCTTC
TRBJ1-1 | TRBD1 | TRBV29-1 | - | CSVSGTGGRAFF | TGCAGCGTCTCCGGGACAGGCGGTCGGGCTTTCTTT
TRBJ2-3 | - | TRBV29-1 | many | CSVEIGNTQYF | TGCAGCGTTGAAATTGGGAATACGCAGTATTTT
TRBJ2-3 | - | TRBV29-1 | - | CSVGGAGTDTQYF | TGCAGCGTTGGGGGGGCTGGCACAGATACGCAGTATTTT
TRBJ2-2 | - | TRBV2 | many | CASSARGTNTGELFF | TGTGCCAGCAGTGCCAGGGGAACGAACACCGGGGAGCTGTTTTTT
TRBJ1-4 | - | TRBV5-1 | many | CASSADEGSSEKLFF | TGCGCCAGCAGCGCCGACGAGGGAAGCAGTGAAAAACTGTTTTTT
TRBJ2-1 | - | TRBV6-8 | few | CAGEIFYNEQFF | TGTGCCGGAGAAATCTTCTACAATGAGCAGTTCTTC
TRBJ1-1 | - | TRBV29-1 | many | CSVEGSLRAAFF | TGCAGCGTTGAGGGGAGTCTCCGGGCGGCTTTCTTT
TRBJ1-4 | TRBD1 | TRBV27 | many | CASSPWTGGEKLFF | TGTGCCAGCAGTCCCTGGACAGGGGGTGAAAAACTGTTTTTT
TRBJ2-2 | TRBD2 | TRBV10-3 | many | CAIRRTSGNTGELFF | TGTGCCATCAGGAGAACTAGCGGGAACACCGGGGAGCTGTTTTTT
TRBJ2-2 | - | TRBV7-2 | once | CASSRLGTTNTGELFF | TGTGCCAGCAGCCGACTTGGGACAACAAACACCGGGGAGCTGTTTTTT